A selection of T cell receptor beta chains follows, all from one sample in a study of human T cells and chemical hapten exposure. One entry per CDR3 protein results from TCRdb running MiXCR on the RACE reads. This table holds 380,000 or so distinct CDR3 sequences, around 5.5% found once. This sample comprised whole blood, obtained in connection with sensitization to the hapten diphenylcyclopropenone (DPC). These receptors were obtained from a young woman with alopecia areata. Some clones in this sample may be carry-over from other donors' samples. Both conserved end residues are part of each CDR3. The order of the fields is V gene, J gene, D gene, CDR3 protein. D genes are given only for firm matches.

V gene: TRBV18
J gene: TRBJ1-1
D gene: -
CDR3 protein: CASSQAAANTEAFF

V gene: TRBV7-2
J gene: TRBJ2-1
D gene: -
CDR3 protein: CASSFGFEQFF

V gene: TRBV28
J gene: TRBJ1-1
D gene: -
CDR3 protein: CARTGIPNTEAFF

V gene: TRBV6-2/TRBV6-3
J gene: TRBJ1-1
D gene: -
CDR3 protein: CASSKQIFLTEAFF

V gene: TRBV3-1
J gene: TRBJ2-5
D gene: -
CDR3 protein: CASRVGREETQYF

V gene: TRBV20-1
J gene: TRBJ2-3
D gene: TRBD2
CDR3 protein: CSAREGAGADTQYF

V gene: TRBV20-1
J gene: TRBJ1-5
D gene: TRBD1
CDR3 protein: CSAENQGAFSNQPQHF

V gene: TRBV11-3
J gene: TRBJ2-3
D gene: TRBD2
CDR3 protein: CASSSRTSGEVNTQYF

V gene: TRBV9
J gene: TRBJ1-1
D gene: TRBD1
CDR3 protein: CASSSRDRPPETNTEAFF

V gene: TRBV7-2
J gene: TRBJ2-3
D gene: TRBD2
CDR3 protein: CASSLDGGVGTDTQYF

V gene: TRBV7-6
J gene: TRBJ1-5
D gene: -
CDR3 protein: CASSLEWGFSNQPQHF

V gene: TRBV3-1
J gene: TRBJ1-1
D gene: TRBD1
CDR3 protein: CASINQGGSNTEAFF

V gene: TRBV20-1
J gene: TRBJ2-7
D gene: -
CDR3 protein: CSARPGGRTYEQYF

V gene: TRBV28
J gene: TRBJ2-7
D gene: -
CDR3 protein: CASSSPDGLYEQYF

V gene: TRBV9
J gene: TRBJ2-1
D gene: TRBD2
CDR3 protein: CASSLAVNNEQFF

V gene: TRBV7-2
J gene: TRBJ2-3
D gene: TRBD2
CDR3 protein: CASSFRGRGGPDTQYF